This T cell receptor (beta chain) came from a study of PD-L1 blockade in urothelial cancer. Overall study: Males with bladder-origin urothelial cancer constituted about 90% of the roughly 30 patients. When blood samples were assessed, the median T cell count was about 130,000.

Study findings and constraints: Tumor-associated clones in the blood of durable-benefit patients grew more at 3 weeks.

Using immunoSEQ multiplex PCR, the repertoire was profiled, and TCRdb retains in-frame clones only, with some absent. The table lists about 110,000 clones, 75% to 95% of them singletons. Note on this clone: Its antigen is still unknown.

V shed 0 bases, J shed 3 bases, and the junction held 8 bases outside the gene matches. The CDR3 is 16 amino acids. Germline loops: CDR1 SQVTM, CDR2 ANQGSEA. Time point of the sample: peripheral blood 6 weeks after treatment start. Each patient's cancer was a locally advanced or metastatic urothelial carcinoma. The genes are TRBV29-1 and TRBJ2-7, with TRBD1 identical over 10 bases. Material: PBMCs, obtained around atezolizumab (anti-PD-L1) treatment. The clonotype was recovered from a man in his 60s with urothelial cancer. This CDR3 reads CSVEDPNGQGDYEQYF. The CDR3 DNA reads as TGCAGCGTTGAAGATCCGAATGGACAGGGGGACTACGAGCAGTACTTC.